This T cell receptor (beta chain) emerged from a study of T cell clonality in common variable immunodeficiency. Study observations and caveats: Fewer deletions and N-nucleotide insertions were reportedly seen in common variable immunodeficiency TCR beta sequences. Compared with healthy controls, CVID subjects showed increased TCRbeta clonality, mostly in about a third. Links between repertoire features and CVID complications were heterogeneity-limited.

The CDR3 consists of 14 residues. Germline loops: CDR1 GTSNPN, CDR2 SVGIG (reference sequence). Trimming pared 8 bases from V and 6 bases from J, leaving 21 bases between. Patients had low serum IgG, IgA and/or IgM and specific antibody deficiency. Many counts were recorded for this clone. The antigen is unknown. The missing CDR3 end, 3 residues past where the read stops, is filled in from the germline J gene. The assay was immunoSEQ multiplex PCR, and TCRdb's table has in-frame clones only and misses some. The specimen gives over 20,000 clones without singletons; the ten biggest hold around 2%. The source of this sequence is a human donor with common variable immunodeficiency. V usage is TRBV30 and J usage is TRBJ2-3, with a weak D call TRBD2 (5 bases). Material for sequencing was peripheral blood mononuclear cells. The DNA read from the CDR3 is TGTGCCGGGATCCCGCGGACTCTGGCCGATACG. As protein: CAGIPRTLADT. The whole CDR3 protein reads CAGIPRTLADTQYF.